This T cell receptor beta chain stems from a study of shared clonotypes between healthy human individuals. Study-wide results and limits: Naive subsets usually exceeded memory subsets in estimated richness.

Unmatched junction bases numbered 9, after V lost 5 bases and J lost 6 bases. Germline V CDR1 and CDR2: SGHNT, YENEEA. This CDR3 is 15 amino acids long. Method: immunoSEQ multiplex PCR; TCRdb's copy keeps in-frame clones and lacks some. The sample carries about 730,000 clones, around 77% recorded once. As regards this clone: The antigen is undetermined.

The genes are TRBV11-3 and TRBJ2-1, with 8 bases fitting TRBD2. Sequenced material: memory CD4+ T cells sorted from blood. Described subset: CD45RA-negative fraction. The TCR originated in a woman in her thirties in good health. The CDR3 region has the DNA TGTGCCAGCAGCAAAAGCGGGAGACCCGCCAATGAGCAGTTCTTC. Amino acid sequence: CASSKSGRPANEQFF.